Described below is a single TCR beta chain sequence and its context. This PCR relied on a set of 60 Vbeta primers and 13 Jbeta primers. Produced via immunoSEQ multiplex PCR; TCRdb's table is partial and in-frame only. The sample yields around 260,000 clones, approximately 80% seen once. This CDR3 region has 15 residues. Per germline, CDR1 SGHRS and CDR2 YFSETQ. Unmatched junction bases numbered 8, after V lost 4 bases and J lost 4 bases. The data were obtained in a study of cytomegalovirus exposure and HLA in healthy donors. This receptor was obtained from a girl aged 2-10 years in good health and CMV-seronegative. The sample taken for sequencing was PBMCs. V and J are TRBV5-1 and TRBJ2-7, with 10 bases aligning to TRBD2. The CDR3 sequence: CASSPLLAGNYEQYF. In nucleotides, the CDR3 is TGCGCCAGCAGCCCCCTACTAGCGGGGAATTACGAGCAGTACTTC.